These T cell receptor beta chains were read from a single sample in a study of cytomegalovirus exposure and HLA in healthy donors. Here immunoSEQ multiplex PCR was the method, and the copy in TCRdb shows in-frame clones only, minus some. The data contain fewer than 200,000 clones, 76% of them singletons. Sequencing was carried out using PBMCs. These receptors were collected from a female donor in good health and CMV-seronegative. CDR3s include the opening cysteine and the closing phenylalanine or tryptophan. The D gene is left open where the match is weak. For some rows the clone size is stated as once, few or many, or as a class when expanded; others skip it.

CDR3	D	V	J	size
CASSIVDRGLVNQPQHF	TRBD1	TRBV19	TRBJ1-5	.
CASSLDGLAGVYEQYF	TRBD2	TRBV5-1	TRBJ2-7	.
CASSLGDRSSPLHF	TRBD1	TRBV7-2	TRBJ1-6	.
CASSSSGALPTQYF	TRBD2	TRBV7-9	TRBJ2-3	.
CAISYRGIAGEGQETQYF	TRBD2	TRBV10-3	TRBJ2-5	once
CASSLRKTGTGISGNTIYF	TRBD1	TRBV28	TRBJ1-3	.
CASSGFLGGPTGELFF	.	TRBV9	TRBJ2-2	.
CASSPTGFGQETQYF	.	TRBV5-1	TRBJ2-5	.
CASSWTSGSGELFF	TRBD2	TRBV7-3	TRBJ2-2	.
CAISGGSWNTEAFF	.	TRBV10-3	TRBJ1-1	.
CASSRGRGGELFF	.	TRBV7-2	TRBJ2-2	few
CSASSWGRADTQYF	TRBD2	TRBV29-1	TRBJ2-3	.
CASSETGRKLFF	TRBD1	TRBV5-1	TRBJ1-4	.
CASSGRTDTQYF	.	TRBV27	TRBJ2-3	.
CASSLTRLAGAEQYF	TRBD2	TRBV4-2	.	.